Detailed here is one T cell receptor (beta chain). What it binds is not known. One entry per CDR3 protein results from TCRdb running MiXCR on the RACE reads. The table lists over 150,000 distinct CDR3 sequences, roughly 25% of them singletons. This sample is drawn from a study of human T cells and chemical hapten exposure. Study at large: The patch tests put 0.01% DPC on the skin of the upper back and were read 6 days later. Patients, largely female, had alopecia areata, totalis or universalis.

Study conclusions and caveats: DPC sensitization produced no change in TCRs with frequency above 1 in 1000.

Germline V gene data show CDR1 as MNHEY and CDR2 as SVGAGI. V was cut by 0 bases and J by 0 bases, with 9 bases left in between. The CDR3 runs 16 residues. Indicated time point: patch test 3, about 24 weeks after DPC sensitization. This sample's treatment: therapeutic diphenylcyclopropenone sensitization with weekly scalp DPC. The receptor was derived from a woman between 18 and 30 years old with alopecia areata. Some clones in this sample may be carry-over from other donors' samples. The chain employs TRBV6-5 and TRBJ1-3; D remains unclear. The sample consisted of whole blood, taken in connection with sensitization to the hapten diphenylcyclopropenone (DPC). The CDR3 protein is CASSYSGVSSGNTIYF. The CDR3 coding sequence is TGTGCCAGCAGTTACTCGGGCGTTAGCTCTGGAAACACCATATATTTT.